This T cell receptor beta chain was found in a study of T cells in Graves' hyperthyroidism and ophthalmopathy. RNA transcripts provided the source from which TCR beta CDR3 regions were amplified. The HTBI set primed first-round TCR CDR3 RT-PCR. TCRdb independently ran MiXCR on the multiplex PCR reads; one entry per CDR3 protein. Here the sample spans a few hundred thousand distinct CDR3 sequences, approximately 13% being singletons. This clonotype was detected once. Out of over 7.5 ml of fresh peripheral blood came the PBMCs. Germline V gene data show CDR1 as SEHNR and CDR2 as FQNEAQ (reference sequence). This CDR3 comprises 15 residues. V shed 4 bases, J shed 5 bases, and the junction held 9 bases outside the gene matches.

Specimen: blood. This sequence originates from a woman aged 40-49 years with Graves' ophthalmopathy. V usage is TRBV7-9 and J usage is TRBJ2-7, with TRBD1 matching 9 bases. CDR3 sequence: CASSSPRDRVDEQYF. The CDR3 DNA reads TGTGCCAGCAGCTCACCCCGGGACAGGGTTGACGAGCAGTACTTC.